This is a list of T cell receptor beta chains from one sample in a study of early T cells in non-severe SARS-CoV-2 infection. TCRdb processed the 5' RACE reads anew with MiXCR; each CDR3 protein has one entry. The sample has 77,000 or so distinct CDR3 sequences, about 14% seen once. The material was whole blood, obtained at baseline. All receptors come from an adult who was a healthcare worker with PCR-confirmed SARS-CoV-2 infection or an uninfected control (not recorded which). CDR3s include the opening cysteine and the closing phenylalanine or tryptophan. The D gene is left open where the match is weak. Not all rows give a size; the values are once, few, many and, for expanded clones, a class.

v_call: TRBV18
d_call: NA
clone_size: NA
j_call: TRBJ2-5
cdr3_aa: CASSPKGGQETQYF
cdr3_nt: TGTGCCAGCTCACCAAAGGGGGGCCAAGAGACCCAGTACTTC

v_call: TRBV19
d_call: TRBD1
clone_size: NA
j_call: TRBJ1-2
cdr3_aa: CASSIRQGDGYTF
cdr3_nt: TGTGCCAGTAGTATTCGACAGGGGGATGGCTACACCTTC

v_call: TRBV7-3
d_call: NA
clone_size: NA
j_call: TRBJ1-6
cdr3_aa: CASSSGGNNSPLHF
cdr3_nt: TGTGCCAGCAGCTCGGGGGGGAATAATTCACCCCTCCACTTT

v_call: TRBV27
d_call: TRBD1
clone_size: few
j_call: TRBJ2-7
cdr3_aa: CASSLSFWTGENEQYF
cdr3_nt: TGTGCCAGCAGTTTATCTTTTTGGACAGGGGAAAACGAGCAGTACTTC

v_call: TRBV6-6
d_call: NA
clone_size: few
j_call: TRBJ1-1
cdr3_aa: CASKTTQGDETEAFF
cdr3_nt: TGTGCCAGCAAAACAACACAAGGGGACGAAACTGAAGCTTTCTTT

v_call: TRBV20-1
d_call: NA
clone_size: NA
j_call: TRBJ2-5
cdr3_aa: CSASVTTQETQYF
cdr3_nt: TGCAGTGCTAGTGTGACGACCCAAGAGACCCAGTACTTC

v_call: TRBV20-1
d_call: NA
clone_size: few
j_call: TRBJ1-2
cdr3_aa: CSPPEVGDRGYTF
cdr3_nt: TGCAGTCCACCCGAAGTAGGGGATAGGGGCTACACCTTC

v_call: TRBV19
d_call: NA
clone_size: few
j_call: TRBJ2-5
cdr3_aa: CASSWGMETQYF
cdr3_nt: TGTGCCAGTAGTTGGGGTATGGAGACCCAGTACTTC

v_call: TRBV3-1
d_call: NA
clone_size: many
j_call: TRBJ2-1
cdr3_aa: CASSPPGDGRNNEQFF
cdr3_nt: TGTGCCAGCAGCCCTCCTGGAGACGGGAGAAACAATGAGCAGTTCTTC

v_call: TRBV2
d_call: NA
clone_size: NA
j_call: TRBJ2-1
cdr3_aa: CASSGSPVGYNEQFF
cdr3_nt: TGTGCCAGCAGTGGTAGCCCAGTTGGCTACAATGAGCAGTTCTTC

v_call: TRBV5-1
d_call: TRBD2
clone_size: NA
j_call: TRBJ2-7
cdr3_aa: CASSREGNYEQYF
cdr3_nt: TGCGCCAGCAGCCGGGAGGGCAATTACGAGCAGTACTTC

v_call: TRBV4-2
d_call: NA
clone_size: NA
j_call: TRBJ2-6
cdr3_aa: CASSHSAGRGANVLTF
cdr3_nt: TGTGCCAGCAGCCATTCGGCGGGTAGAGGAGCCAACGTCCTGACTTTC

v_call: TRBV24-1
d_call: NA
clone_size: many
j_call: TRBJ2-7
cdr3_aa: CATSVQGKEQYF
cdr3_nt: TGTGCCACCAGTGTCCAGGGCAAAGAGCAGTACTTC

v_call: TRBV4-1
d_call: TRBD2
clone_size: few
j_call: TRBJ2-7
cdr3_aa: CASSPPGLPSSYEQYF
cdr3_nt: TGCGCCAGCAGCCCCCCGGGACTACCAAGCTCCTACGAGCAGTACTTC

v_call: TRBV24-1
d_call: TRBD2
clone_size: many
j_call: TRBJ2-2
cdr3_aa: CATGGLAGEGTGELFF
cdr3_nt: TGTGCCACCGGGGGACTAGCGGGAGAGGGAACCGGGGAGCTGTTTTTT

v_call: TRBV5-1
d_call: NA
clone_size: many
j_call: TRBJ1-6
cdr3_aa: CASSLPRLSSYNSPLHF
cdr3_nt: TGCGCCAGCAGCTTGCCCAGACTGAGCTCCTATAATTCACCCCTCCACTTT

v_call: TRBV7-9
d_call: NA
clone_size: many
j_call: TRBJ2-1
cdr3_aa: CASSHENRENEQFF
cdr3_nt: TGTGCCAGCAGCCATGAAAACAGGGAGAATGAGCAGTTCTTC

v_call: TRBV20-1
d_call: TRBD1
clone_size: many
j_call: TRBJ1-6
cdr3_aa: CSARALRQGDNSPLHF
cdr3_nt: TGCAGTGCTAGAGCCCTGAGACAGGGCGATAATTCACCCCTCCACTTT

v_call: TRBV11-2
d_call: NA
clone_size: NA
j_call: TRBJ2-2
cdr3_aa: CASSSQGLNTGELFF
cdr3_nt: TGTGCCAGCAGCTCTCAGGGTTTGAACACCGGGGAGCTGTTTTTT

v_call: TRBV7-8
d_call: NA
clone_size: few
j_call: TRBJ2-5
cdr3_aa: CASSLGFNREETQYF
cdr3_nt: TGTGCCAGCAGCTTAGGGTTTAACAGGGAGGAGACCCAGTACTTC

v_call: TRBV7-2
d_call: NA
clone_size: few
j_call: TRBJ2-3
cdr3_aa: CASSSDYLRTDTQYF
cdr3_nt: TGTGCCAGCAGCTCGGACTACCTCAGGACAGATACGCAGTATTTT

v_call: TRBV7-9
d_call: NA
clone_size: NA
j_call: TRBJ1-2
cdr3_aa: CASSLATDYGYTF
cdr3_nt: TGTGCCAGCAGCTTAGCCACGGACTATGGCTACACCTTC

v_call: TRBV5-1
d_call: TRBD2
clone_size: NA
j_call: TRBJ2-5
cdr3_aa: CASSPAGTSGETQYF
cdr3_nt: TGCGCCAGCAGCCCTGCCGGGACTAGCGGAGAGACCCAGTACTTC

v_call: TRBV7-2
d_call: NA
clone_size: few
j_call: TRBJ1-1
cdr3_aa: CASSQGLLVAFF
cdr3_nt: TGTGCCAGCAGCCAAGGACTCCTGGTCGCTTTCTTT

v_call: TRBV24-1
d_call: NA
clone_size: many
j_call: TRBJ2-1
cdr3_aa: CATSDLTAQFF
cdr3_nt: TGTGCCACCAGTGATTTGACAGCGCAGTTCTTC

v_call: TRBV7-9
d_call: NA
clone_size: NA
j_call: TRBJ2-3
cdr3_aa: CASQSTDTQYF
cdr3_nt: TGTGCCAGCCAGAGCACAGATACGCAGTATTTT

v_call: TRBV19
d_call: NA
clone_size: medium-sized
j_call: TRBJ2-1
cdr3_aa: CASSITGWGEQFF
cdr3_nt: TGTGCCAGTAGTATAACCGGATGGGGTGAGCAGTTCTTC

v_call: TRBV3-1
d_call: NA
clone_size: few
j_call: TRBJ2-7
cdr3_aa: CASSQVGTTSSYEQYF
cdr3_nt: TGTGCCAGCAGCCAAGTAGGGACCACGAGCTCCTACGAGCAGTACTTC

v_call: TRBV20-1
d_call: NA
clone_size: NA
j_call: TRBJ2-7
cdr3_aa: CSARDISEQYF
cdr3_nt: TGCAGTGCTAGAGATATCTCCGAGCAGTACTTC

v_call: TRBV7-9
d_call: NA
clone_size: NA
j_call: TRBJ2-5
cdr3_aa: CASRGTVETQYF
cdr3_nt: TGTGCCAGCAGGGGAACGGTAGAGACCCAGTACTTC

v_call: TRBV30
d_call: NA
clone_size: few
j_call: TRBJ1-1
cdr3_aa: CAWSGLNTEAFF
cdr3_nt: TGTGCCTGGAGTGGCTTGAACACTGAAGCTTTCTTT

v_call: TRBV12-3/TRBV12-4
d_call: NA
clone_size: NA
j_call: TRBJ2-7
cdr3_aa: CASSLVNEQYF
cdr3_nt: TGTGCCAGCAGTTTAGTCAACGAGCAGTACTTC

v_call: TRBV5-5
d_call: NA
clone_size: many
j_call: TRBJ2-5
cdr3_aa: CASSLGAAGETQYF
cdr3_nt: TGTGCCAGCAGCTTGGGGGCCGCGGGAGAGACCCAGTACTTC

v_call: TRBV5-1
d_call: NA
clone_size: many
j_call: TRBJ2-1
cdr3_aa: CASSRGTLDEQFF
cdr3_nt: TGCGCCAGCAGCCGTGGGACCCTGGATGAGCAGTTCTTC

v_call: TRBV18
d_call: TRBD2
clone_size: many
j_call: TRBJ2-1
cdr3_aa: CASSPFSSGKGEQFF
cdr3_nt: TGTGCCAGCTCACCATTCTCCAGCGGGAAGGGTGAGCAGTTCTTC

v_call: TRBV6-1
d_call: TRBD2
clone_size: NA
j_call: TRBJ2-7
cdr3_aa: CASSEVVAGTYEQYF
cdr3_nt: TGTGCCAGCAGTGAGGTGGTAGCGGGTACCTACGAGCAGTACTTC

v_call: TRBV5-1
d_call: NA
clone_size: NA
j_call: TRBJ2-5
cdr3_aa: CASSYAPTAQETQYF
cdr3_nt: TGCGCCAGCAGTTACGCCCCGACAGCCCAAGAGACCCAGTACTTC

v_call: TRBV29-1
d_call: NA
clone_size: many
j_call: TRBJ2-3
cdr3_aa: CSLLSGPDTQYF
cdr3_nt: TGCAGCCTCCTTTCGGGACCAGATACGCAGTATTTT

v_call: TRBV28
d_call: NA
clone_size: few
j_call: TRBJ1-5
cdr3_aa: CASSLGGNSNQPQHF
cdr3_nt: TGTGCCAGCAGTTTGGGAGGGAATAGCAATCAGCCCCAGCATTTT

v_call: TRBV5-1
d_call: TRBD1
clone_size: NA
j_call: TRBJ2-7
cdr3_aa: CASSLREGGFRAYEQYF
cdr3_nt: TGCGCCAGCAGCTTGCGTGAAGGGGGCTTTAGGGCCTACGAGCAGTACTTC

v_call: TRBV29-1
d_call: NA
clone_size: few
j_call: TRBJ2-1
cdr3_aa: CSAGVAGEQFF
cdr3_nt: TGCAGCGCAGGGGTAGCCGGTGAGCAGTTCTTC

v_call: TRBV28
d_call: NA
clone_size: many
j_call: TRBJ2-3
cdr3_aa: CASSPLFGGGGLADTQYF
cdr3_nt: TGTGCCAGCAGTCCCCTCTTCGGCGGAGGGGGGTTGGCAGATACGCAGTATTTT

v_call: TRBV27
d_call: TRBD1
clone_size: NA
j_call: TRBJ2-7
cdr3_aa: CASSSGQGYEQYF
cdr3_nt: TGTGCCAGCAGTTCGGGACAGGGCTACGAGCAGTACTTC

v_call: TRBV19
d_call: NA
clone_size: NA
j_call: TRBJ2-2
cdr3_aa: CASTQKNTGELFF
cdr3_nt: TGTGCCAGTACCCAAAAAAACACCGGGGAGCTGTTTTTT

v_call: TRBV7-3
d_call: NA
clone_size: many
j_call: TRBJ2-7
cdr3_aa: CASSRYLDPYEQYF
cdr3_nt: TGTGCCAGCAGCCGATACTTAGACCCCTACGAGCAGTACTTC

v_call: TRBV4-1
d_call: TRBD1
clone_size: NA
j_call: TRBJ2-3
cdr3_aa: CASSLGQGISTDTQYF
cdr3_nt: TGCGCCAGCAGTCTCGGACAGGGGATCTCCACAGATACGCAGTATTTT

v_call: TRBV9
d_call: TRBD1
clone_size: NA
j_call: TRBJ2-7
cdr3_aa: CASSADPQGGGWLIPEQYF
cdr3_nt: TGTGCCAGCAGCGCCGACCCCCAAGGGGGCGGCTGGTTGATCCCCGAGCAGTACTTC

v_call: TRBV7-9
d_call: NA
clone_size: few
j_call: TRBJ2-3
cdr3_aa: CASSLKAVDTDTQYF
cdr3_nt: TGTGCCAGCAGCTTAAAAGCGGTTGACACAGATACGCAGTATTTT

v_call: TRBV7-2
d_call: TRBD2
clone_size: NA
j_call: TRBJ2-3
cdr3_aa: CASSLSGGRTDTQYF
cdr3_nt: TGTGCCAGCAGCTTAAGCGGCGGGAGAACAGATACGCAGTATTTT

v_call: TRBV7-8
d_call: TRBD2
clone_size: NA
j_call: TRBJ2-5
cdr3_aa: CASRPRTSGIETQYF
cdr3_nt: TGTGCCAGCAGACCTCGGACTAGCGGGATTGAGACCCAGTACTTC

v_call: TRBV3-1
d_call: NA
clone_size: NA
j_call: TRBJ2-7
cdr3_aa: CASSQLGQTSYEQYF
cdr3_nt: TGTGCCAGCAGCCAACTTGGACAGACGTCCTACGAGCAGTACTTC